This record looks at one T cell receptor beta chain sequence and its context. Its specificity is unknown. The sample is drawn from a study of T cell repertoires in cytomegalovirus infection. Across the whole study: Matching HLA type and CMV infection were both indicated by public TCR beta signatures.

Germline CDR1 LGHDT, CDR2 YNNKEL (reference sequence). There are 13 residues in the CDR3. V lost 4 bases to trimming and J lost 7 bases, with 11 bases between them. Notes on the study in general: The ex vivo response was dominated by HLA-C-restricted CMV-specific TCR beta clonotypes.

TCRdb analysed the reads with MiXCR anew, one entry per CDR3 protein. The sample lists a few hundred thousand distinct CDR3 sequences; more than 9% were seen once. The chain uses TRBV3-1 and TRBJ2-1; D call uncertain. The TCR sequence derives from a human donor in good health (CMV status not recorded). Some clones in this sample may be carry-over from other donors' samples. Input material: PBMCs. The CDR3 protein is CASSRMTKNEQFF. CDR3 nucleotide sequence: TGTGCCAGCAGCCGAATGACCAAAAATGAGCAGTTCTTC.